This T cell receptor beta chain was documented in a study of cytomegalovirus exposure and HLA in healthy donors. The PCR ran on 60 Vbeta and 13 Jbeta primers. Repertoires were generated with immunoSEQ multiplex PCR, while TCRdb's copy carries only in-frame clones and drops some. Of tens of thousands of clones listed, around 79% are singletons. CDR1 is MNHEY and CDR2 is SVGAGI in the germline V gene. The CDR3 has 13 amino acids. Trimming cost V 5 bases and J 6 bases; bases outside gene matches: 6. What was sequenced was PBMCs. The rearrangement joins TRBV6-5 to TRBJ1-2; 7 bases map to TRBD1. The clonotype comes from a woman aged 25-40 years in good health and CMV-seropositive. This chain's CDR3 is CASSQFRGNGYTF. DNA of the CDR3: TGTGCCAGCAGTCAGTTCAGGGGGAATGGCTACACCTTC.